This T cell receptor beta chain was recovered during a study of blood T cell repertoires in COVID-19. The repertoire was sequenced with immunoSEQ multiplex PCR; TCRdb's copy has only in-frame clones and lacks some. The table includes around 120,000 clones, 90% detected once. As regards this clone: Germline and junction disagree at one end, which may indicate a read error.

The length of the CDR3 is 15 residues. CDR1 is SGHVS and CDR2 is FNYEAQ in the germline V gene. The receptor's source is a human donor with active COVID-19. The donor label of this sample is uncertain. Sequencing used peripheral blood. V usage is TRBV7-6 and J usage is TRBJ2-7; 10 bases line up with TRBD1. The CDR3 loop reads CASSLDGTGAYEQYF. The CDR3 DNA sequence: TGTGCCAGCAGTTTAGACGGGACAGGGGCATACGAGCAGTACTTC.